The 15 T cell receptor beta chains below come from one sample, sequenced in a study of blood T cell repertoires in COVID-19. Data came from immunoSEQ multiplex PCR; TCRdb stores just in-frame clones and leaves some out. Here the sample spans 240,000 or so clones, about 80% being singletons. Sequenced input: peripheral blood. Every receptor here comes from a woman older than 75 with acute or convalescent COVID-19.

This rearrangement joins TRBV6-5 to TRBJ2-2, with TRBD1 as a possible D gene (5 bases). Per germline, CDR1 MNHEY and CDR2 SVGAGI. The ends were cut back, 6 bases at V and 3 bases at J, with 11 bases in the middle. CDR3 length: 14 residues. The CDR3 DNA sequence: TGTGCCAGCAGGGGGCGGAAGTACACCGGGGAGCTGTTTTTT. Translated: CASRGRKYTGELFF.

The chain is built from TRBV1 and TRBJ2-6; no check of the table's D call, TRBD2, against the DNA was made. TRBV1 is termed a pseudogene. The CDR3 runs 22 residues. The CDR3 DNA reads TGCACCAGCAGCCAAGCCCCTGGGGGACTAGCGGGAGATACCTCTGGGGCCAACGTCCTGACTTTC. Amino acids: CTSSQAPGGLAGDTSGANVLTF.

This clone has only a few counts. The J gene is TRBJ2-3, the V gene TRBV4-3, with TRBD2 matching over 12 bases. Germline CDR1 reads LGHNA; CDR2 reads YSLEER. The V gene end was trimmed by 4 bases and the J gene end by 1 base; junction bases not matched to a gene: 18. The CDR3 has 21 residues. CDR3 in amino acids: CASSRSTTPGLAGGRTDTQYF. The CDR3 nucleotides read TGCGCCAGCAGCCGCTCAACCACACCGGGGCTAGCGGGGGGGCGCACAGATACGCAGTATTTT.

This clone was detected a few times. The rearrangement links TRBV5-8 to TRBJ1-1; 7 bases line up with TRBD1. This CDR3 comprises 15 residues. V was clipped by 2 bases and J by 1 base; unmatched bases: 5. The germline CDR1 and CDR2 sequences are SGHTS and YDEGEE. The CDR3: CASSLLTGKNTEAFF. CDR3 nucleotide sequence: TGTGCCAGCAGCTTATTGACAGGGAAGAACACTGAAGCTTTCTTT.

This clone was detected once. A clone one base away is much larger, so this may be a read error. The chain is built from TRBV3-1 (or the pseudogene TRBV3-2) and TRBJ1-3, with D possibly matching TRBD1 (6 bases). Trimming stripped 1 base from V and 2 bases from J, with 6 bases between. Germline V gives CDR1 LGHDT, CDR2 YNNKEL (reference sequence). This CDR3 is built from 14 residues. This CDR3 reads CASSQGTAGNTIYF. In DNA form, the CDR3 reads TGTGCCAGCAGCCAAGGGACAGCTGGAAACACCATATATTTT.

This clone was seen just once. The chain recombines TRBV18 with TRBJ2-1, with a tentative D call TRBD2 (6 bases). This CDR3 comprises 15 residues. The germline CDR1 and CDR2 sequences are KGHSH and LQKENI. Trimming shortened V by 3 bases and J by 5 bases, and 14 bases separated the two germline ends. This chain's CDR3 is CASSPVAETHNEQFF. As DNA, the CDR3 is TGTGCCAGCTCACCGGTAGCGGAGACCCACAATGAGCAGTTCTTC.

The V and J genes are TRBV27 and TRBJ1-6, with a weak D call TRBD1 (5 bases). V was pared by 3 bases and J by 8 bases, with 11 bases between. Germline-derived CDR1 and CDR2 are MNHEY and SMNVEV (reference sequence). CDR3 length equals 14 residues. CDR3 DNA sequence: TGTGCCAGCAGTTTGCGGCCAGGGTATTCACCCCTCCACTTT. It specifies CASSLRPGYSPLHF.

As to this clone: Other DNA sequences within the sample encode an identical CDR3. The chain couples TRBV6-5 to TRBJ1-2; D perhaps matches TRBD1 (5 bases). The CDR3 covers 12 residues. Looked up from germline, CDR1 is MNHEY and CDR2 is SVGAGI. V dropped 6 bases and J dropped 1 base, with 6 bases sitting between them. The CDR3 protein is CASSQGNYGYTF. Written as DNA, the CDR3 is TGTGCCAGCAGCCAGGGTAACTATGGCTACACCTTC.

CDR3 residues: CASPRGGSYEQYF. The CDR3 DNA follows: TGTGCCAGCCCTCGGGGGGGGAGTTACGAGCAGTACTTC. The V gene is TRBV6-6, the J gene TRBJ2-7, with 8 bases lining up with TRBD2. CDR3 length: 13 residues. V shed 8 bases, J shed 4 bases, and the junction held 7 bases outside the gene matches. The germline V gene has CDR1 MNHNY and CDR2 SVGAGI (reference sequence).

This chain uses TRBV6-5 with TRBJ1-2, with TRBD1 matching 8 bases. Germline V gives CDR1 MNHEY, CDR2 SVGAGI. This CDR3 comprises 13 residues. With 6 bases clipped from V and 7 bases from J, the junction kept 7 bases outside the gene matches. The CDR3 nucleotides read TGTGCCAGCAGAAGGACAGGGCAATCTGGCTACACCTTC. Its translation is CASRRTGQSGYTF.

This clone was observed a few times. This rearrangement joins TRBV6-5 to TRBJ1-4, with D possibly TRBD1 on 6 matching bases. V was pared by 4 bases and J by 8 bases, with 11 bases between. Per germline, CDR1 MNHEY and CDR2 SVGAGI. The CDR3 consists of 13 residues. This chain's CDR3 is CASSSRQAEKLFF. As DNA, the CDR3 is TGTGCCAGCAGTTCCAGACAGGCCGAAAAACTGTTTTTT.

This clone was seen more than once but under ten times. V gene TRBV4-1 combines with J gene TRBJ1-2; D remains unclear. The CDR3 runs 15 residues. Trimming removed 4 bases at V and 4 bases at J, with 16 bases between. Germline V gene lookup returns CDR1 MGHRA and CDR2 YSYEKL. CDR3 nucleotide sequence: TGCGCCAGCAGCCCTTCAGTGTCACCATTCTATGGCTACACCTTC. Translation: CASSPSVSPFYGYTF.

J is TRBJ1-2 and V is TRBV19; 7 bases are a match to TRBD1. The germline V gene encodes CDR1 LNHDA and CDR2 SQIVND (reference sequence). Unmatched junction bases numbered 9, after V lost 7 bases and J lost 4 bases. This CDR3 contains 14 residues. CDR3 loop: CASNSQGLSYGYTF. The CDR3 nucleotides read TGTGCCAGTAATTCACAGGGGCTGAGCTATGGCTACACCTTC. Supplemented by reference TRBV19 and TRBJ1-2, the full variable domain reads DGGITQSPKYLFRKEGQNVTLSCEQNLNHDAMYWYRQDPGQGLRLIYYSQIVNDFQKGDIAEGYSVSREKKESFPLTVTSAQKNPTAFYLCASNSQGLSYGYTFGSGTRLTVV.

In DNA, the CDR3 is TGTGCCAGCAGCCGAGGGACTGGCGGGGGCACCCTCTACGAGCAGTACTTC. Encoded protein: CASSRGTGGGTLYEQYF. The chain has TRBV7-8 and TRBJ2-7; TRBD2 is a possible D gene (7 bases). The CDR3 runs 17 residues. The germline CDR1 and CDR2 sequences are SGHVS and FQNEAQ. Trimming cost V 5 bases and J 3 bases, with 23 bases left between them.

The chain couples TRBV6-5 to TRBJ1-1; D may be TRBD1 (6 bases). This CDR3 comprises 14 residues. CDR1 MNHEY and CDR2 SVGAGI come from the germline V gene. V lost 2 bases, J lost 6 bases, and 13 bases lay in between. The CDR3 reads CASSYGPRQAEAFF. CDR3 DNA: TGTGCCAGCAGTTACGGTCCACGACAGGCTGAAGCTTTCTTT.